Listed below are T cell receptor beta chains from one sample, sequenced in a study of blood T cell repertoires in COVID-19. Only in-frame clones appear in the TCRdb table, and some are missing; sequencing was by immunoSEQ multiplex PCR. The sample includes more than 200,000 clones, approximately 80% of them seen just once. Sequenced input: peripheral blood. These receptors were collected from a man between 40 and 49 years old with acute or convalescent COVID-19. Both conserved end residues are part of each CDR3. Fields, in order: CDR3 length, V gene, J gene, CDR3 protein.

15	TRBV28	TRBJ1-5	CASSLGGIGNQPQHF
15	TRBV18	TRBJ2-1	CASSPVAGATNEQFF
16	TRBV11-2	TRBJ2-3	CASSSNINPLADTQYF
13	TRBV15	TRBJ1-2	CATSRDGDYGYTF
15	TRBV9	TRBJ2-4	CASSVMGEVKNIQYF
15	TRBV6-5	TRBJ1-2	CASSLEFRTGQGYTF
13	TRBV27	TRBJ2-2	CASSRLVPGELFF
16	TRBV15	TRBJ2-1	CATSRDGTPGIGEQFF
17	TRBV12-1	TRBJ1-6	CASSLPGPSSYNSPLHF
19	TRBV6-2/TRBV6-3	TRBJ1-2	CASSYHSSTGGGPVYGYTF
15	TRBV5-6	TRBJ2-7	CASSLGSREIDEQYF
13	TRBV12-3/TRBV12-4	TRBJ2-7	CASSLRGSYEQYF
14	TRBV15	TRBJ2-7	CATSRDLTDTGGYF
15	TRBV7-9	TRBJ2-1	CASSLGATSSHEQFF
15	TRBV7-6	TRBJ1-2	CASSSQTGGIFGYTF
17	TRBV5-1	TRBJ1-1	CASRPLGVRGRGTEAFF
19	TRBV6-4	TRBJ1-2	CASSVLPRKTSRTNYGYTF
15	TRBV13	TRBJ1-5	CASSLYAGGGQPQHF
14	TRBV6-2/TRBV6-3	TRBJ1-2	CASSLTGSNYGYTF
16	TRBV2	TRBJ2-3	CASSWTSGRRVDTQYF
15	TRBV5-5	TRBJ1-5	CASSEGALSNQPQHF
14	TRBV6-5	TRBJ1-2	CAGQRQGQDYGYTF
13	TRBV6-8	TRBJ1-5	CASSEGAGQPQHF
13	TRBV7-2	TRBJ2-7	CASSLRWGHEQYF
13	TRBV5-6	TRBJ1-1	CASSLATVTEAFF
12	TRBV6-5	TRBJ2-3	CASRGDTDTQYF
14	TRBV6-5	TRBJ1-2	CASRAQGAHGGYTF